A single sample is the source of the 29 T cell receptor beta chains below, sequenced in a study of memory CD4+ T cells and cytomegalovirus serostatus. The sort gate was single viable CD3+CD4+CD8-CD45RO+ cells for memory CD4+ T cells. Repertoires were generated with immunoSEQ multiplex PCR, while TCRdb's copy carries only in-frame clones and drops some. The profile shows over 65,000 clones, just under 80% of them singletons. Input material: memory CD4+ T cells from blood. These TCRs come from an adult in good health and CMV-seropositive.

This clone has just a few counts. The V call is TRBV28, the J call TRBJ1-5; 7 bases fit TRBD1. The germline V gene encodes CDR1 MDHEN and CDR2 SYDVKM. V trimming: 4 bases; J trimming: 5 bases; junction bases outside the gene matches: 8. There are 15 residues in the CDR3. Here the CDR3 DNA reads TGTGCCAGCAGTTCTGCCGGGACAGCCTATCAGCCCCAGCATTTT. Translated: CASSSAGTAYQPQHF.

The chain has TRBV7-2 and TRBJ2-7; 10 positions match TRBD2. CDR1 and CDR2 from the germline V gene are SGHTA and FQGNSA. The V and J ends lost 3 bases and 2 bases, in that order; junction bases with no gene match: 4. This CDR3 is 15 amino acids long. The CDR3 loop is CASSFYLAGAYEQYF. For the CDR3, the DNA is TGTGCCAGCAGCTTCTATCTAGCGGGGGCCTACGAGCAGTACTTC.

V usage is TRBV5-6 and J usage is TRBJ1-1; 9 nucleotides align to TRBD1. Germline assignment: CDR1 SGHDT and CDR2 YYEEEE. The CDR3 totals 16 residues. Losses at the gene ends were 3 bases for V and 5 bases for J; bases not matched to a gene: 11. CDR3 DNA sequence: TGTGCCAGCAGCTCCAATATGGCGGACAGGGGAACTGAAGCTTTCTTT. This encodes CASSSNMADRGTEAFF.

This clone has just a few counts. The rearrangement joins TRBV7-9 to TRBJ1-6; 10 nucleotides line up with TRBD1. Losses at the gene ends were 7 bases for V and 2 bases for J; bases not matched to a gene: 5. Germline loops: CDR1 SEHNR, CDR2 FQNEAQ (reference sequence). There are 16 residues in the CDR3. In DNA form, the CDR3 reads TGTGCCAGCACCCGGACAGGGGGAACCTATAATTCACCCCTCCACTTT. Translated: CASTRTGGTYNSPLHF.

This chain uses TRBV5-1 with TRBJ2-3; maybe TRBD1 (5 bases). The CDR3 contains 16 residues. V was clipped by 0 bases and J by 6 bases, with 17 bases between them. Germline V CDR1 and CDR2: SGHRS, YFSETQ. CDR3 residues: CASSLAGALQGDTQYF. CDR3 coding DNA: TGCGCCAGCAGCTTGGCTGGGGCCCTACAAGGGGATACGCAGTATTTT.

The chain links TRBV5-1 to TRBJ2-5; D gene ambiguous. This CDR3 has 15 residues. CDR1 and CDR2 (germline): SGHRS, YFSETQ. Trimming cost V 0 bases and J 1 base, with 10 bases left between them. The CDR3 here is CASSLALGGQETQYF. The CDR3 DNA reads TGCGCCAGCAGCTTGGCCCTGGGCGGCCAAGAGACCCAGTACTTC.

The gene calls are TRBV19 and TRBJ2-7, with D perhaps TRBD1 (5 bases). Trimming removed 2 bases at V and 3 bases at J, with 14 bases between. This CDR3 has 15 residues. Per germline, CDR1 LNHDA and CDR2 SQIVND (reference sequence). This CDR3 is CASSIWQGGVYEQYF. The CDR3 coding sequence is TGTGCCAGTAGTATATGGCAGGGTGGGGTCTACGAGCAGTACTTC.

The chain uses TRBV2 and TRBJ1-1; maybe TRBD1 (6 bases). CDR1 and CDR2 (germline): SNHLY, FYNNEI. Trimming removed 10 bases from V and 3 bases from J, with 15 bases in between. The CDR3 consists of 13 residues. The CDR3 coding sequence is TGTGCCATTGTACAGGGAGAGGACACTGAAGCTTTCTTT. Translated: CAIVQGEDTEAFF.

This chain links TRBV7-2 with TRBJ2-1; TRBD2 aligns across 10 bases. This CDR3 spans 15 amino acids. Trimming cost V 5 bases and J 6 bases; bases outside gene matches: 7. Germline loops: CDR1 SGHTA, CDR2 FQGNSA. CDR3 in amino acids: CASSLGTSVTNEQFF. As DNA, the CDR3 is TGTGCCAGCAGCCTCGGGACTAGCGTTACCAATGAGCAGTTCTTC.

The rearrangement links TRBV5-6 to TRBJ1-4; D is perhaps TRBD1 (5 bases). Trimming shortened V by 3 bases and J by 6 bases, and 9 bases separated the two germline ends. The CDR3 is made up of 13 amino acids. Per germline, CDR1 SGHDT and CDR2 YYEEEE. In DNA form, the CDR3 reads TGTGCCAGCAGCTCTGCGGGGGATGAAAAACTGTTTTTT. Its translation is CASSSAGDEKLFF.

This chain connects TRBV4-2 to TRBJ1-5, with D hard to call. Germline V gene lookup returns CDR1 LGHNA and CDR2 YNFKEQ. The CDR3 is made up of 13 amino acids. V was pared by 1 base and J by 5 bases, with 6 bases between. CDR3 sequence: CASSQGLDQPQHF. The CDR3 bases are TGTGCCAGCAGCCAAGGCCTCGATCAGCCCCAGCATTTT.

This clone was seen once. The V and J genes are TRBV6-1 and TRBJ1-2; a possible D gene is TRBD1 (5 bases). Germline V lookup: CDR1 MNHNS, CDR2 SASEGT. The CDR3 length is 14 residues. V was cut by 5 bases and J by 0 bases, with 10 bases left in between. The CDR3 DNA reads as TGTGCCAGCAGTTTGACAGTCGCTAACTATGGCTACACCTTC. It encodes CASSLTVANYGYTF.

In its sample, this clone was seen once. This chain joins TRBV29-1 and TRBJ1-2; 8 positions agree with TRBD1. The CDR3 has 13 amino acids. Germline CDR1 SQVTM, CDR2 ANQGSEA. V shed 3 bases, J shed 7 bases, and the junction held 7 bases outside the gene matches. The chain's CDR3 is CSVDGTGISGYTF. The CDR3 region has the DNA TGCAGCGTTGATGGGACAGGTATTTCTGGCTACACCTTC.

The chain employs TRBV7-9 and TRBJ2-6; D not certain. V shed 0 bases and J shed 2 bases, with 8 bases lying between them. The CDR3 extends over 16 amino acids. The germline CDR1 and CDR2 sequences are SEHNR and FQNEAQ (reference sequence). The CDR3 coding sequence is TGTGCCAGCAGCTTAGCTAAGCGAACTGGGGCCAACGTCCTGACTTTC. Translating gives CASSLAKRTGANVLTF.

J is TRBJ2-7 and V is TRBV5-1, with TRBD1 identical over 12 bases. Germline-derived CDR1 and CDR2 are SGHRS and YFSETQ. The trim removed 3 bases at V and 3 bases at J, leaving 4 bases unmatched. The CDR3 runs to 15 residues. CDR3 DNA: TGCGCCAGCAGCTCCGGGACAGGGGGCCTCTACGAGCAGTACGTC. This sequence encodes CASSSGTGGLYEQYV.

Here the CDR3 DNA reads TGTGCCAGCAGCATAGAGACAGGGGACTCCTACGAGCAGTACTTC. Residues: CASSIETGDSYEQYF. The genes are TRBV6-5 and TRBJ2-7; 8 positions agree with TRBD1. Trimming at V came to 6 bases and at J to 0 bases, leaving 7 bases not matched to a gene. This CDR3 region has 15 residues. Germline CDR1 and CDR2: MNHEY and SVGAGI.

The rearrangement uses TRBV5-6 and TRBJ1-1; TRBD1 agrees at 7 bases. J lost 0 bases, V lost 4 bases, and 3 bases had no gene match. Germline V CDR1 and CDR2: SGHDT, YYEEEE. This CDR3 has 14 residues. CDR3: CASSPDRVNTEAFF. In DNA, the CDR3 is TGTGCCAGCAGCCCTGACAGGGTGAACACTGAAGCTTTCTTT.

The V and J genes are TRBV18 and TRBJ1-3; 11 bases are a match to TRBD1. The CDR3 runs to 16 residues. The germline V gene has CDR1 KGHSH and CDR2 LQKENI. The ends lost 6 bases at V and 1 base at J; junction bases unmatched: 5. Here the CDR3 DNA reads TGTGCCAGCTCGCTCGGACAGGGGGCATCTGGAAACACCATATATTTT. The encoded protein is CASSLGQGASGNTIYF.

This chain connects TRBV28 to TRBJ2-1; 10 bases fit TRBD1. The CDR3 consists of 15 residues. Germline V gene lookup returns CDR1 MDHEN and CDR2 SYDVKM. The V gene end was trimmed by 5 bases and the J gene end by 4 bases; junction bases not matched to a gene: 5. The CDR3 sequence is CASSPSGQGYNEQFF. In nucleotides, the CDR3 is TGTGCCAGCAGTCCTTCGGGACAGGGGTACAATGAGCAGTTCTTC.

V usage is TRBV5-1 and J usage is TRBJ1-2; D uncertain. The CDR3 covers 15 residues. Trimming cost V 4 bases and J 0 bases, with 13 bases left between them. Germline V lookup: CDR1 SGHRS, CDR2 YFSETQ. In DNA, the CDR3 is TGCGCCAGCAGCCCCGGCAGCCAAGCTAACTATGGCTACACCTTC. This translates into CASSPGSQANYGYTF.

A few counts support this clone. The V call is TRBV25-1, the J call TRBJ1-1; D unclear. Germline CDR1 is MGHDK and CDR2 is SYGVNS. The CDR3 has 11 residues. The V end lost 7 bases, the J end lost 1 base, and 4 bases lay between the germline ends. In DNA form, the CDR3 reads TGTGCCAGCAAGGAGAACACTGAAGCTTTCTTT. Protein sequence: CASKENTEAFF.

A single count supports this clone. V and J are TRBV28 and TRBJ1-5; D gene unclear. The germline V gene has CDR1 MDHEN and CDR2 SYDVKM. V was shortened by 6 bases and J by 4 bases, with 7 bases between the two germline ends. This CDR3 contains 12 residues. The CDR3 is CASSSGNQPQHF. Here the CDR3 DNA reads TGTGCCAGCAGCTCGGGGAATCAGCCCCAGCATTTT.

The J gene is TRBJ1-2, the V gene TRBV5-4; D gene ambiguous. This CDR3 region has 15 residues. Germline V lookup: CDR1 SGHNT, CDR2 YYREEE (reference sequence). Trimming stripped 4 bases from V and 8 bases from J, with 21 bases between. CDR3 bases: TGTGCCAGCAGCCCCGTCGGTGGGGTGAGCGGGGGCTACACCTTC. As protein: CASSPVGGVSGGYTF.

This clone was observed a handful of times. The V and J genes are TRBV25-1 and TRBJ1-4; no reliable D call. Trimming took 6 bases from V and 15 from J, leaving 5 bases between them. This CDR3 is 8 amino acids long. Germline loops: CDR1 MGHDK, CDR2 SYGVNS. The CDR3 protein is CASRNLFF. As DNA, the CDR3 is TGTGCCAGCAGGAACTTGTTTTTT.

In its sample, this clone was seen once. The chain is built from TRBV11-3 and TRBJ1-1; D gene ambiguous. V was clipped by 5 bases and J by 11 bases, with 21 bases between them. The CDR3 length is 14 residues. Germline loops: CDR1 SGHNT, CDR2 YENEEA. The chain's CDR3 is CASSLNYRPTPAFF. The CDR3 coding sequence is TGTGCCAGCAGCCTAAACTACCGACCCACCCCGGCTTTCTTT.

Notes on this clone: One end of the junction is discordant with germline, which a read error may explain. The chain is built from TRBV7-7 and TRBJ2-5, with 10 bases lining up with TRBD1. Germline V gene data show CDR1 as SSHAT and CDR2 as FNYEAQ (reference sequence). This CDR3 is 14 amino acids long. The CDR3 spells CASSSTGGGETQYF. CDR3 DNA sequence: TGTGCTAGCAGCTCGACAGGGGGCGGGGAGACCCAGTACTTC. Full variable domain (remainder filled in from reference TRBV7-7 and TRBJ2-5): GAGVSQSPRYKVTKRGQDVTLRCDPISSHATLYWYQQALGQGPEFLTYFNYEAQPDKSGLPSDRFSAERPEGSISTLTIQRTEQRDSAMYRCASSSTGGGETQYFGPGTRLLVL.

The chain is built from TRBV10-3 and TRBJ2-2, with D perhaps assigned TRBD1 or TRBD2 (5 bases each). The CDR3 sequence is 16 residues long. Deletions cut 0 bases from V and 0 bases from J, with 8 bases between. Germline CDR1 and CDR2: ENHRY and SYGVKD. This chain's CDR3 is CAISESGAANTGELFF. The CDR3 nucleotides read TGTGCCATCAGTGAGTCCGGGGCAGCGAACACCGGGGAGCTGTTTTTT.

This clone was seen just once. The rearrangement joins TRBV28 to TRBJ1-3; unclear D gene. V was cut by 1 base and J by 1 base, with 17 bases left in between. Germline CDR1 reads MDHEN; CDR2 reads SYDVKM. This CDR3 contains 18 residues. CDR3 sequence reads: CASSLLIPLSASGNTIYF. The CDR3, as DNA: TGTGCCAGCAGTTTATTAATTCCCTTGTCAGCGTCTGGAAACACCATATATTTT.

The chain employs TRBV29-1 and TRBJ1-2; TRBD1 matches at 9 bases. CDR1 and CDR2 from the germline V gene are SQVTM and ANQGSEA. The CDR3 is 15 residues long. V dropped 6 bases and J dropped 6; count of bases not matched to a gene: 14. The CDR3 nucleotides read TGCAGCGTGAATCCGGGACAGGGATATAGGCATGGCTACACCTTC. It yields the protein CSVNPGQGYRHGYTF.